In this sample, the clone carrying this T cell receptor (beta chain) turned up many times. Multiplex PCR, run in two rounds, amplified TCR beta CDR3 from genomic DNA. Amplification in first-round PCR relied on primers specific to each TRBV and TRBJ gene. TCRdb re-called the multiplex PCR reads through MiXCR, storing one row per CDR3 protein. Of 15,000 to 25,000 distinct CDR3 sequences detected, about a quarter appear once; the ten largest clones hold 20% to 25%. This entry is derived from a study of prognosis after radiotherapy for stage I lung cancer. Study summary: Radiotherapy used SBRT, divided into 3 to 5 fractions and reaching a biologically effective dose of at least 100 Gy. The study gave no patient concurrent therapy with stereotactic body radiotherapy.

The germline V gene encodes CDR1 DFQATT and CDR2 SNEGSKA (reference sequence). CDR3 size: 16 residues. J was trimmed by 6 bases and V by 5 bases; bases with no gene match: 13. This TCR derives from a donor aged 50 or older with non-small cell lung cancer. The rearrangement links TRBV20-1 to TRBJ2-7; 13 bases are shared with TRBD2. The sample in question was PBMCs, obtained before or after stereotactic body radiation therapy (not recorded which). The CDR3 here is CSAGGTSGNVRGEQYF. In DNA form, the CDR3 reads TGCAGTGCTGGAGGGACTAGCGGGAATGTCAGGGGCGAGCAGTACTTC.